This entry lists 9 T cell receptor beta chains sequenced from one sample in a study of type 1 regulatory T cells listed by TCRdb under 2021. TCRdb names Illumina MiSeq as the instrument used. TCRdb trimmed the raw reads at Q25, called clones with MiXCR and kept productive beta chains. Here each entry gathers all rows of one CDR3 protein and keeps the most common genes and DNA. This sample gives roughly 71,000 distinct CDR3 sequences in total; less than 25% of them show up just once. Under 8.5% of the sample comes from the top ten. Their recognized antigens are unknown. On the study overall, not on this receptor specifically: Compared with non-Tr1 cells, Tr1 cells had a narrower TCR repertoire, and the study took this difference to reflect clonal expansion driven by alloantigen.

Material: cultured type 1 regulatory T (Tr1) cells, either the whole culture or a sorted fraction (not recorded which). The cell subset or site label, read with the paper, signifies: type 1 regulatory T cells sorted from the T-allo10 product. These receptors all come from a human donor in good health.

This clonotype showed up just once. A much bigger clone sits one base away, suggesting this may be a read error. This chain connects TRBV5-1 to TRBJ2-7; TRBD2 might be the D (5 bases). CDR3 length equals 13 residues. Germline CDR1 and CDR2: SGHRS and YFSETQ. CDR3 region: CASSLQDSCEQYF. For the CDR3, the DNA is TGCGCCAGCAGCTTGCAGGACTCCTGCGAGCAGTACTTC.

In its sample, this clonotype was seen a few times. The junction and the germline gene differ at one end; a read error may be behind it. The gene calls are TRBV5-1 and TRBJ1-2, with TRBD1 matching over 9 bases. This CDR3 has 14 residues. Germline V gene data show CDR1 as SGHRS and CDR2 as YFSETQ. The CDR3 region is CASSIGQGSYVYTF. For the CDR3, the DNA is TGCGCCAGCAGCATTGGACAGGGGAGCTATGTCTACACCTTC. Looking up the rest from reference TRBV5-1 and TRBJ1-2 gives the full variable domain: KAGVTQTPRYLIKTRGQQVTLSCSPISGHRSVSWYQQTPGQGLQFLFEYFSETQRNKGNFPGRFSGRQFSNSRSEMNVSTLELGDSALYLCASSIGQGSYVYTFGSGTRLTVV.

This clonotype showed up just once. The chain uses TRBV11-2 and TRBJ2-1; D is perhaps TRBD1 (5 bases). The CDR3 is made up of 13 amino acids. V lost 5 bases and J lost 7, with 12 bases in between. The V gene's germline CDR1 is SGHAT and CDR2 FQNNGV. As DNA, the CDR3 is TGTGCCAGCAGCAGTTCACAGGTGAATGAGCAGTTCTTC. As protein: CASSSSQVNEQFF. Using reference TRBV11-2 and TRBJ2-1 for the parts outside the CDR3, the full variable domain is EAGVAQSPRYKIIEKRQSVAFWCNPISGHATLYWYQQILGQGPKLLIQFQNNGVVDDSQLPKDRFSAERLKGVDSTLKIQPAKLEDSAVYLCASSSSQVNEQFFGPGTRLTVL.

The chain has TRBV4-3 and TRBJ2-3; D may be TRBD2 (6 bases). This CDR3 has 15 residues. CDR1 is LGHNA, CDR2 YSLEER, per germline. Trimming stripped 3 bases from V and 0 bases from J, with 10 bases between. The CDR3 DNA reads TGCGCCAGCAGCCACTCAGGGACTAGCACAGATACGCAGTATTTT. Translation: CASSHSGTSTDTQYF.

There are many counts of this clonotype. The chain carries TRBV5-1 and TRBJ2-6; no reliable D call. CDR3 length: 15 amino acids. Germline V lookup: CDR1 SGHRS, CDR2 YFSETQ. The V end lost 6 bases, the J end lost 0 bases, and 10 bases lay between the germline ends. The CDR3 DNA is TGCGCCAGCACCAACCTGCTCTCTGGGGCCAACGTCCTGACTTTC. It encodes CASTNLLSGANVLTF.

The chain combines TRBV20-1 with TRBJ2-1; perhaps D is TRBD1 or TRBD2 (6 bases each). With 3 bases removed from V and 9 bases from J, the gap between germline ends came to 9 bases. Germline assignment: CDR1 DFQATT and CDR2 SNEGSKA (reference sequence). The CDR3 sequence is 11 residues long. The CDR3 region is CSASGGGEQFF. CDR3 DNA sequence: TGCAGTGCTAGCGGGGGCGGTGAGCAGTTCTTC.

This clonotype was seen a handful of times. This rearrangement joins TRBV6-6 to TRBJ2-3; D unclear. V lost 6 bases to trimming and J lost 4 bases, with 8 bases between them. Per germline, CDR1 MNHNY and CDR2 SVGAGI (reference sequence). The CDR3 runs 12 residues. As DNA, the CDR3 is TGTGCCAGCAGAAAAAGCGCAGATACGCAGTATTTT. It encodes CASRKSADTQYF.

This rearrangement joins TRBV29-1 to TRBJ1-1; D possibly corresponds to TRBD1 (5 bases). Trimming shortened V by 4 bases and J by 1 base, and 10 bases separated the two germline ends. In germline, CDR1 is SQVTM, CDR2 ANQGSEA. The CDR3 runs 13 residues. In DNA, the CDR3 is TGCAGCGTTGTGAGGACATCGAACACTGAAGCTTTCTTT. This translates into CSVVRTSNTEAFF.

This clonotype appeared a few times. The gene calls are TRBV6-5 and TRBJ1-4, with 7 bases matching TRBD1. This CDR3 contains 15 residues. Germline assignment: CDR1 MNHEY and CDR2 SVGAGI. V lost 5 bases and J lost 4; bases outside the gene matches: 7. The CDR3 loop is CASSRGQAHNEKLFF. CDR3 in DNA: TGTGCCAGCAGTCGCGGACAGGCGCATAATGAAAAACTGTTTTTT.